This T cell receptor (beta chain) emerged from a study of T-cell memory formation after mild COVID-19. TCR alpha and TCR beta cDNA libraries carrying sample barcodes and UMIs were produced by 5'RACE using constant-segment primers. Via MiXCR, TCRdb re-called the 5' RACE reads, giving one row per CDR3 protein. The sample comprises 560,000 or so distinct CDR3 sequences, roughly 17% of which are singletons, and about 8.1% rests with the top ten. The CDR3 has 17 residues. Trimming removed 1 base from V and 2 bases from J; junction bases left unmatched: 8. Germline V gene data show CDR1 as SGHNT and CDR2 as YENEEA.

The sequence was obtained from an adult woman who had mild COVID-19 (a few samples of this study predate the infection). Cell type and time point are not known. The V call is TRBV11-3, the J call TRBJ2-1, with TRBD2 identical over 7 bases. Sequenced input: PBMCs or a T cell subset sorted from them (not recorded which). CDR3 nucleotide sequence: TGTGCCAGCAGCTTAGGAGGATTGGGACTAACCTACAATGAGCAGTTCTTC. This gives the protein CASSLGGLGLTYNEQFF.